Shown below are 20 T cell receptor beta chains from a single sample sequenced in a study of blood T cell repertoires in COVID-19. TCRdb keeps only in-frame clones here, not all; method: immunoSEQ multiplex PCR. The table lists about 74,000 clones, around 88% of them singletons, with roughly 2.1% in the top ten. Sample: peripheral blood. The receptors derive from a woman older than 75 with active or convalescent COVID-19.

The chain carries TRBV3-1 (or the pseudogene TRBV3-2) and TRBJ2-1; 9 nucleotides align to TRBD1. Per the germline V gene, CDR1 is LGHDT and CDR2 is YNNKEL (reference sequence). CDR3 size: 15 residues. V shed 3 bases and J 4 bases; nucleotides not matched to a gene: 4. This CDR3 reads CASSHSDRGYNEQFF. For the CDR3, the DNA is TGTGCCAGCAGCCACTCGGACAGGGGTTACAATGAGCAGTTCTTC.

The CDR3, as DNA: TGTGCCAGCAGCCAAGAGGGTCCCTGGACAGCCTACGAGCAGTACTTC. It specifies CASSQEGPWTAYEQYF. J is TRBJ2-7 and V is TRBV4-2; a possible D gene is TRBD1 (6 bases). V dropped 0 bases and J dropped 2 bases, with 14 bases sitting between them. The CDR3 is 16 residues long. CDR1 is LGHNA, CDR2 YNFKEQ, per germline.

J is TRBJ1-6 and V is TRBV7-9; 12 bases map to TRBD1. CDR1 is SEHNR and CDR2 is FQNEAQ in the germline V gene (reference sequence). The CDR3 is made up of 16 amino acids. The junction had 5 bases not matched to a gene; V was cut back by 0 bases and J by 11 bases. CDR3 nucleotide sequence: TGTGCCAGCAGCTTAGCGCCCGGGACAGGGGGCCCACCCCTCCACTTT. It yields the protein CASSLAPGTGGPPLHF.

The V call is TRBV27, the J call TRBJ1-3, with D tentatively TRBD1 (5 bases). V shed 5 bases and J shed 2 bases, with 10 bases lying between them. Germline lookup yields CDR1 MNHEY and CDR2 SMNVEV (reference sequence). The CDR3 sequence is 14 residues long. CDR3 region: CASSPRGAGNTIYF. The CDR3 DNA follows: TGTGCCAGCAGTCCACGGGGGGCTGGAAACACCATATATTTT.

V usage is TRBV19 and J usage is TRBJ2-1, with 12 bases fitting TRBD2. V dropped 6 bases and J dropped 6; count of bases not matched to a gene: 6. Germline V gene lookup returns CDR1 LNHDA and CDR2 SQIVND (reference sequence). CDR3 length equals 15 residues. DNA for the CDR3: TGTGCCAGTAGGCCACTAGCGGGGGGTACCAATGAGCAGTTCTTC. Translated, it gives CASRPLAGGTNEQFF. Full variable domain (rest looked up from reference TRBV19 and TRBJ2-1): DGGITQSPKYLFRKEGQNVTLSCEQNLNHDAMYWYRQDPGQGLRLIYYSQIVNDFQKGDIAEGYSVSREKKESFPLTVTSAQKNPTAFYLCASRPLAGGTNEQFFGPGTRLTVL.

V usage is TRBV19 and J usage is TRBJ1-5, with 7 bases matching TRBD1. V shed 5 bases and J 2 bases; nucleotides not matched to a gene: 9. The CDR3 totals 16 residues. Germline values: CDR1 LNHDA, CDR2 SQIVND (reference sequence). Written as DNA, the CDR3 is TGTGCCAGTAGTCCTTACAGGGGTGCGGGCAATCAGCCCCAGCATTTT. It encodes CASSPYRGAGNQPQHF.

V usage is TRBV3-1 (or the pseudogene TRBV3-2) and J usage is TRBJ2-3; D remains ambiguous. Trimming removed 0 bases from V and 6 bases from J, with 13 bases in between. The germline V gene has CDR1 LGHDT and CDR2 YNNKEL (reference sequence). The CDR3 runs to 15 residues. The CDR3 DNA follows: TGTGCCAGCAGCCAAGATTCCGCTCGAGCGGATACGCAGTATTTT. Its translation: CASSQDSARADTQYF.

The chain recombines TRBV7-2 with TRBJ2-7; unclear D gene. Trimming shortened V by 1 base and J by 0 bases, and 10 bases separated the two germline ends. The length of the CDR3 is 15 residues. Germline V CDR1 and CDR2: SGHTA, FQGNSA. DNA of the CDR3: TGTGCCAGCAGCTTAGAACATCTCTTCTCCTACGAGCAGTACTTC. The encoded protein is CASSLEHLFSYEQYF.

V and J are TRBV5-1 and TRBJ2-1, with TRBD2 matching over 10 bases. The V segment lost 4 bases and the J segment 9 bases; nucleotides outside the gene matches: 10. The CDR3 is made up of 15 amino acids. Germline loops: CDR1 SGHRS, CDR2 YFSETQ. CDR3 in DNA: TGCGCCAGCAGCGACCCTAGCGGGAGTCAAGGTGAGCAGTTCTTC. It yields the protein CASSDPSGSQGEQFF.

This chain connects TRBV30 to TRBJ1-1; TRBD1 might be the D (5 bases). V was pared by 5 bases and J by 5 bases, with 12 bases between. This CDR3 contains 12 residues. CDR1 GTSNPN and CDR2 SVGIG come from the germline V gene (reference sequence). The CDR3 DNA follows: TGTGCCTGGCGGGGGACGGGGACTGAAGCTTTCTTT. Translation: CAWRGTGTEAFF. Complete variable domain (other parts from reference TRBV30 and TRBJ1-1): SQTIHQWPATLVQPVGSPLSLECTVEGTSNPNLYWYRQAAGRGLQLLFYSVGIGQISSEVPQNLSASRPQDRQFILSSKKLLLSDSGFYLCAWRGTGTEAFFGQGTRLTVV.

For the CDR3, the DNA is TGTGCCAGTAGTCTCCAAGGGGTTGGGCCCCAGCATTTT. Its translation is CASSLQGVGPQHF. The V gene is TRBV19, the J gene TRBJ1-5, with TRBD1 as a possible D gene (5 bases). There are 13 residues in the CDR3. Germline CDR1 is LNHDA and CDR2 is SQIVND (reference sequence). Trimming pared 5 bases from V and 9 bases from J, leaving 14 bases between. Full variable domain (missing parts from reference TRBV19 and TRBJ1-5): DGGITQSPKYLFRKEGQNVTLSCEQNLNHDAMYWYRQDPGQGLRLIYYSQIVNDFQKGDIAEGYSVSREKKESFPLTVTSAQKNPTAFYLCASSLQGVGPQHFGDGTRLSIL.

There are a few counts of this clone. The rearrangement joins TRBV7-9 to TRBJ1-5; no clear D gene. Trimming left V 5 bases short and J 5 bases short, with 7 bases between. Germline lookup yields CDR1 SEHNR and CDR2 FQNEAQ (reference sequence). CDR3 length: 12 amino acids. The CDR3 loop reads CASSPLDQPQHF. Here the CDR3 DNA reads TGTGCCAGCAGCCCACTTGATCAGCCCCAGCATTTT.

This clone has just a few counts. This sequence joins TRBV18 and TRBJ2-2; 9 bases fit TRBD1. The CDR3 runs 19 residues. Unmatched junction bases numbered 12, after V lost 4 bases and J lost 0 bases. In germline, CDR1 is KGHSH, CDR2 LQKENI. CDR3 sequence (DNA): TGTGCCAGCTCACGGGGGACAGGGCCGGTAGCTACGAACACCGGGGAGCTGTTTTTT. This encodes CASSRGTGPVATNTGELFF.

CDR3 sequence reads: CASSTGTGWDTEAFF. The CDR3 nucleotides read TGTGCCAGTAGTACCGGGACAGGGTGGGACACTGAAGCTTTCTTT. The chain joins TRBV19 to TRBJ1-1; 9 bases match TRBD1. The CDR3 is made up of 15 amino acids. Per the germline V gene, CDR1 is LNHDA and CDR2 is SQIVND (reference sequence). V shed 4 bases, J shed 3 bases, and the junction held 6 bases outside the gene matches.

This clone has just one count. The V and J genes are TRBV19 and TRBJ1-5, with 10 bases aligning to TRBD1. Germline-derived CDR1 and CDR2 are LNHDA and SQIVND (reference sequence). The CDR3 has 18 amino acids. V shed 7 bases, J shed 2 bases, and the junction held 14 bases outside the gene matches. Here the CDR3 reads CASKSLQTGGTGNQPQHF. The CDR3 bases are TGTGCCAGTAAAAGTTTACAGACAGGGGGCACGGGCAATCAGCCCCAGCATTTT.

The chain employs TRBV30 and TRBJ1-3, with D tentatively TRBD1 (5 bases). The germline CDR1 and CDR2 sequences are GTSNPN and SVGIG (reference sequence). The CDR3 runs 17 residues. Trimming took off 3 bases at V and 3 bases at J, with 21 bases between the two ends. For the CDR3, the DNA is TGTGCCTGGAGGGCCTCATCCGGCAGGGTTGGTGGAAACACCATATATTTT. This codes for CAWRASSGRVGGNTIYF.

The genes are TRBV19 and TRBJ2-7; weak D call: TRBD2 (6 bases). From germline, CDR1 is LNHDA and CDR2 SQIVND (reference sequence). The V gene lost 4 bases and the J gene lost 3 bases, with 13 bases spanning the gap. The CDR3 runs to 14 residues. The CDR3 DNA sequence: TGTGCCAGTAGTACTGCGGGACGGAACTACGAGCAGTACTTC. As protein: CASSTAGRNYEQYF. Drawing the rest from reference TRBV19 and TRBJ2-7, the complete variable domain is DGGITQSPKYLFRKEGQNVTLSCEQNLNHDAMYWYRQDPGQGLRLIYYSQIVNDFQKGDIAEGYSVSREKKESFPLTVTSAQKNPTAFYLCASSTAGRNYEQYFGPGTRLTVT.

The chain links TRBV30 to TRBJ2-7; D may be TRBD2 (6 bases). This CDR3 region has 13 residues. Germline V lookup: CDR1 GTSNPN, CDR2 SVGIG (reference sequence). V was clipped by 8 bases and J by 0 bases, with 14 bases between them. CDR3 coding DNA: TGTGCCCTCGGGGGAAAGAGCTCCTACGAGCAGTACTTC. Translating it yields CALGGKSSYEQYF.

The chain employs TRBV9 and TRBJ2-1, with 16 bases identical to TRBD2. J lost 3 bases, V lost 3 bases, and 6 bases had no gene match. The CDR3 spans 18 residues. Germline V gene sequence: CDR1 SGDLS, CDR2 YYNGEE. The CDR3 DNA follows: TGTGCCAGCAGCGCGGGGACTAGCGGGAGGGCCTTCTACAATGAGCAGTTCTTC. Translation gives CASSAGTSGRAFYNEQFF.

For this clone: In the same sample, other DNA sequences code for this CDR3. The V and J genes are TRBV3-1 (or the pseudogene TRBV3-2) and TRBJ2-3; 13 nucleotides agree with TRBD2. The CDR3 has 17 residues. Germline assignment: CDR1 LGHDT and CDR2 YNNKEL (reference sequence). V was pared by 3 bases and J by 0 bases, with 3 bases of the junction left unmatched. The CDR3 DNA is TGTGCCAGCAGCCAGGGACTAGCGGGGATTAGCACAGATACGCAGTATTTT. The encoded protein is CASSQGLAGISTDTQYF.